Listed below are T cell receptor beta chains from one sample, sequenced in a study of blood T cell repertoires in COVID-19. Only in-frame clones appear in the TCRdb table, and some are missing; sequencing was by immunoSEQ multiplex PCR. The data show about 260,000 clones, 88% seen once. Sequencing was performed on peripheral blood. The source is a woman between 70 and 85 years old with COVID-19, enrolled during active disease. Each CDR3 is given with its conserved first and last residue. D genes are given only for firm matches. Some rows have no size entry. The others give once, few or many, or a class for an expanded clone.

clone_size,j_call,v_call,d_call,cdr3_aa,cdr3_nt
NA,TRBJ2-7,TRBV19,NA,CASTDQGEQYF,TGTGCCAGTACCGATCAGGGGGAGCAGTACTTC
few,TRBJ2-7,TRBV7-9,NA,CASSTTREAYEQYF,TGTGCCAGCAGTACTACCAGGGAAGCCTACGAGCAGTACTTC
NA,TRBJ1-2,TRBV6-2/TRBV6-3,TRBD1,CASSYSGTGNYGYTF,TGTGCCAGCAGTTACTCCGGGACAGGGAACTATGGCTACACCTTC
NA,TRBJ1-3,TRBV9,TRBD1,CASSPQTGKVSGNTIYF,TGTGCCAGCAGCCCACAGACAGGGAAAGTCTCTGGAAACACCATATATTTT
NA,TRBJ1-1,TRBV7-9,TRBD1,CASSTRTGGVGTEAFF,TGTGCCAGCAGCACCCGGACAGGGGGCGTGGGTACTGAAGCTTTCTTT
once,TRBJ1-1,TRBV5-1,TRBD1,CASSGSGGRNTEAFF,TGCGCCAGCAGCGGATCAGGGGGGAGGAACACTGAAGCTTTCTTT
NA,TRBJ1-3,TRBV6-4,TRBD1,CASSPGTGANTIYF,TGTGCCAGCAGTCCAGGGACAGGGGCCAACACCATATATTTT
NA,TRBJ2-7,TRBV15,NA,CATSSNRAYEQYF,TGTGCCACCAGCAGCAACAGGGCGTACGAGCAGTACTTC
NA,TRBJ2-7,TRBV27,TRBD2,CASSPRRGGSNEQYF,TGTGCCAGCAGTCCCAGGCGGGGCGGGAGTAACGAGCAGTACTTC
NA,TRBJ1-2,TRBV6-5,NA,CASSDHQGNYGYTF,TGTGCCAGCAGCGACCACCAGGGTAACTATGGCTACACCTTC
NA,TRBJ2-5,TRBV7-2,NA,CASSLAGRPRETQYF,TGTGCCAGCAGCTTAGCCGGGAGACCACGGGAGACCCAGTACTTC
once,TRBJ2-1,TRBV3-1/TRBV3-2,TRBD2,CASSQDLGGGRALFF,TGTGCCAGCAGCCAAGATTTAGGTGGCGGGAGGGCCTTGTTCTTC
NA,TRBJ2-1,TRBV7-7,NA,CASSYGTLNEQFF,TGTGCTAGCAGCTACGGGACATTAAATGAGCAGTTCTTC
NA,TRBJ1-1,TRBV7-2,NA,CASSLARGSRTEAFF,TGTGCCAGCAGCTTAGCTCGAGGGTCGCGGACTGAAGCTTTCTTT
NA,TRBJ1-6,TRBV19,NA,CASSIWGGRRSPLHF,TGTGCCAGTAGTATTTGGGGAGGGCGACGTTCACCCCTCCACTTT
NA,TRBJ2-2,TRBV19,TRBD1,CASDRGRLGELFF,TGTGCCAGCGACAGGGGGCGTCTCGGGGAGCTGTTTTTT
NA,TRBJ1-1,TRBV5-1,TRBD1,CASSLGTGVYTEAFF,TGCGCCAGCAGCCTCGGGACAGGGGTGTACACTGAAGCTTTCTTT
NA,TRBJ2-1,TRBV9,TRBD2,CASSVTSGSTDEQFF,TGTGCCAGCAGCGTGACCAGCGGGAGTACCGATGAGCAGTTCTTC
NA,TRBJ1-2,TRBV28,NA,CASSLSVGAAGNYGYTF,TGTGCCAGCAGTTTATCGGTCGGGGCCGCGGGGAACTATGGCTACACCTTC
NA,TRBJ2-3,TRBV5-6,NA,CASSFLPALGGTDTQYF,TGTGCCAGCAGCTTTTTGCCAGCGCTAGGAGGCACAGATACGCAGTATTTT
NA,TRBJ2-3,TRBV30,NA,CAWSVGSPGDTQYF,TGTGCCTGGAGTGTCGGCAGCCCCGGGGATACGCAGTATTTT
few,TRBJ2-1,TRBV30,TRBD2,CAWSVGSGISYNEQFF,TGTGCCTGGAGTGTGGGTAGCGGGATCTCCTACAATGAGCAGTTCTTC
NA,TRBJ2-3,TRBV7-6,TRBD2,CASSQYSGSRTDTQYF,TGTGCCAGCAGTCAATATAGCGGGAGCCGCACAGATACGCAGTATTTT
NA,TRBJ2-2,TRBV1,NA,CTSSLAGGQLTGELFF,TGCACCAGCAGCTTAGCGGGAGGCCAACTCACCGGGGAGCTGTTTTTT
NA,TRBJ2-1,TRBV7-9,TRBD2,CASSTPGLAEGSYNEQFF,TGTGCCAGCAGCACACCGGGACTAGCGGAGGGGTCCTACAATGAGCAGTTCTTC
NA,TRBJ1-4,TRBV28,NA,CASRTVGEKLFF,TGTGCCAGCAGGACAGTCGGCGAAAAACTGTTTTTT
NA,TRBJ2-2,TRBV5-4,NA,CASTTHGGPSVTGELFF,TGTGCCAGCACCACGCACGGGGGGCCTTCGGTCACCGGGGAGCTGTTTTTT
NA,TRBJ1-4,TRBV30,NA,CAWSVPQTALREKLFF,TGTGCCTGGAGTGTACCTCAGACAGCCCTTAGGGAAAAACTGTTTTTT
few,TRBJ2-7,TRBV4-1,TRBD2,CASSQEITSGSNSEQYF,TGCGCCAGCAGCCAAGAAATCACTAGCGGGAGTAACTCCGAGCAGTACTTC
NA,TRBJ2-1,TRBV19,TRBD2,CASSIDPSGAPGSYNEQFF,TGTGCCAGTAGTATAGATCCTAGCGGGGCCCCTGGCTCCTACAATGAGCAGTTCTTC
NA,TRBJ2-3,TRBV4-1,TRBD2,CASSQKELAGEDTQYF,TGCGCCAGCAGCCAAAAGGAACTAGCGGGGGAAGATACGCAGTATTTT
NA,TRBJ1-1,TRBV27,TRBD1,CASRNRGQGARGAFF,TGTGCCAGCAGAAACCGGGGACAGGGGGCAAGGGGCGCTTTCTTT
NA,TRBJ2-1,TRBV2,TRBD2,CASSDSSPLAGPGEQFF,TGTGCCAGCAGTGATTCCTCCCCGCTAGCGGGACCGGGTGAGCAGTTCTTC
few,TRBJ1-1,TRBV7-3,NA,CASSSQGNTEAFF,TGTGCCAGCAGCTCACAGGGTAACACTGAAGCTTTCTTT
NA,TRBJ1-1,TRBV20-1,NA,CSVESSTEAFF,TGCAGTGTAGAGTCGAGCACTGAAGCTTTCTTT
NA,TRBJ2-4,TRBV7-2,NA,CASSPPGEGGIQYF,TGTGCCAGCAGCCCTCCGGGCGAGGGAGGCATTCAGTACTTC
NA,TRBJ1-5,TRBV2,NA,CASSERGGSLQPQHF,TGTGCCAGCAGTGAGAGAGGGGGTTCGTTACAGCCCCAGCATTTT
NA,TRBJ2-1,TRBV18,NA,CASSPRYLSGDLNNEQFF,TGTGCCAGCTCACCACGGTATTTATCAGGGGATCTCAACAATGAGCAGTTCTTC
NA,TRBJ2-1,TRBV18,NA,CASSPITLANTYNEQFF,TGTGCCAGCTCACCTATAACGTTAGCGAACACCTACAATGAGCAGTTCTTC
NA,TRBJ2-5,TRBV7-2,NA,CASSLNPSWRDGTQYF,TGTGCCAGCAGCTTAAACCCCTCATGGAGGGATGGGACCCAGTACTTC
NA,TRBJ1-3,TRBV18,NA,CASSPPGLSSGNTIYF,TGTGCCAGCTCACCACCTGGGCTCTCCTCTGGAAACACCATATATTTT
NA,TRBJ1-1,TRBV19,NA,CASSMTPSTEAFF,TGTGCCAGTAGTATGACACCGAGCACTGAAGCTTTCTTT
NA,TRBJ2-5,TRBV2,NA,CASRKHGAGVTQYF,TGTGCCAGCAGGAAACACGGGGCAGGGGTGACCCAGTACTTC
NA,TRBJ2-3,TRBV7-3,TRBD1,CASSPGTGTQYF,TGTGCCAGCAGCCCCGGGACAGGGACGCAGTATTTT
NA,TRBJ2-7,TRBV30,NA,CAWRRGRDSYEQYF,TGTGCCTGGAGGAGGGGGCGGGACTCCTACGAGCAGTACTTC
NA,TRBJ1-2,TRBV5-6,NA,CASSLDQGRDYGYTF,TGTGCCAGCAGCTTGGATCAGGGGAGGGACTATGGCTACACCTTC
few,TRBJ2-5,TRBV18,NA,CASSPNGGQETQYF,TGTGCCAGCTCACCAAACGGAGGTCAAGAGACCCAGTACTTC
NA,TRBJ2-2,TRBV7-9,NA,CASSPGPSPGELFF,TGTGCCAGCAGCCCTGGGCCCTCACCCGGGGAGCTGTTTTTT
NA,TRBJ1-1,TRBV27,TRBD1,CASKRNRGRDTEAFF,TGTGCCAGCAAAAGAAACAGGGGGCGCGACACTGAAGCTTTCTTT
NA,TRBJ1-2,TRBV7-3,TRBD1,CASSPSQGESGYTF,TGTGCCAGCAGCCCCAGTCAGGGGGAAAGTGGCTACACCTTC
NA,TRBJ1-3,TRBV14,NA,CASSSGGHSGNTIYF,TGTGCCAGCAGCTCGGGAGGTCACTCTGGAAACACCATATATTTT